The entry below describes one T cell receptor beta chain. The data are from a study of CD8 T cells in Susac syndrome. With random hexamers, roughly 0.45 to 1 ug RNA was reverse transcribed. The method of amplification for TCR beta CDR3 was immunoSEQ multiplex PCR, covering 54 Vbeta and 13 Jbeta. TCRdb reprocessed the immunoSEQ multiplex PCR reads via MiXCR and lists one record per CDR3 protein. The sample yields 250,000 to 300,000 distinct CDR3 sequences, 65% to 90% seen once. The CDR3 length is 14 residues. V lost 2 bases and J 5 bases, leaving 12 bases between the germline ends. Germline values: CDR1 MNHEY, CDR2 SVGAGI. The study sequenced TCR beta in blood CD8+ and CD4+ T cells. FACS was used to enrich TEMRA cells, whereas the CD8+ and CD4+ T cells were obtained by negative isolation.

Sequences were obtained from CD8+ T cells from PBMCs. J is TRBJ1-2 and V is TRBV6-5; TRBD1 might be the D (6 bases). The clonotype was recovered from a human donor with multiple sclerosis. The CDR3 is CASSYGGPAYGYTF. The CDR3 DNA is TGTGCCAGCAGTTACGGGGGCCCGGCGTATGGCTACACCTTC.